This T cell receptor (beta chain) stems from a study of blood T cell repertoires in COVID-19. Study information: Samples came from the United States, Italy and Spain, spanning acute and convalescent COVID-19.

The cohort comprised adults aged about 18 to 100 years residing in 20 to 30 US areas. Before being deemed recovered, Cohort 3 donors had two negative PCRs, clearance, or symptom resolution. The table lists this clone with a few counts. The method was immunoSEQ multiplex PCR; TCRdb's version includes in-frame clones alone and lacks a portion of them. The sample has roughly 170,000 clones, about 80% seen once. CDR1 is SQVTM and CDR2 is ANQGSEA in the germline V gene. V shed 3 bases and J shed 3 bases, with 11 bases lying between them. The CDR3 contains 13 residues. The chain combines TRBV29-1 with TRBJ1-1, with TRBD1 as a possible D gene (5 bases). Sequences were obtained from PBMCs or T cells enriched from blood (not recorded which). This clonotype originated in a man aged 45-65 years who had recovered from COVID-19. The CDR3, as DNA: TGCAGCGTTGAGGCGTCGGGGGACACTGAAGCTTTCTTT. Its translation: CSVEASGDTEAFF.